The clone carrying this T cell receptor (beta chain) has more than one count but fewer than ten. What it recognizes is unknown. Reverse transcription of extracted RNA yielded cDNA, which provided the sequencing template. Some clones are missing from TCRdb's copy, which holds only in-frame ones; the method was immunoSEQ multiplex PCR. This table holds about 200,000 clones, over 55% found once. V dropped 3 bases and J dropped 3 bases, with 9 bases sitting between them. The CDR3 length is 14 residues. Germline V gene lookup returns CDR1 MNHEY and CDR2 SMNVEV (reference sequence). This record comes from a study of CD8+ T cells in alopecia areata. Treatment of the sample: oral pan-JAK inhibitor, 5-10 mg twice daily. Punch biopsies of lesional scalp, plus peripheral blood, were taken from alopecia areata patients. Whole-study results and caveats: Under tofacitinib, fewer expanded CD8+ clones appeared among the top 100 scalp clones. Relative to normal scalp, lesional scalp, especially alopecia totalis/universalis, showed higher clonality. Normal skin contains resident alphabeta T cells, and these are also sequenced in scalp samples.

This rearrangement joins TRBV27 to TRBJ1-5, with a possible D match to TRBD1 (5 bases). The input for sequencing was CD4+ T cells sorted from blood, taken at week 24, from a patient treated with tofacitinib. The sequence came from a human donor with alopecia areata. In nucleotides, the CDR3 is TGTGCCAGCAGTTTCGGGGGTACCAATCAGCCCCAGCATTTT. This encodes CASSFGGTNQPQHF.